This TCR beta chain appears in the sequencing data of a study of long-term antiretroviral therapy in people with HIV. immunoSEQ v3.0 was run at survey level. This table comes from immunoSEQ multiplex PCR, and its TCRdb copy is limited to in-frame clones, with some not included. The sample includes around 15,000 clones, 77% of them seen just once. Overall study results and limits: Clones expanded before ART dominated the repertoire at all time points.

CDR1 WNHNN and CDR2 SYGVQD come from the germline V gene (reference sequence). The V segment lost 0 bases and the J segment 5 bases; nucleotides outside the gene matches: 7. This CDR3 contains 16 residues. A word on this clone: The antigen remains unidentified.

The sample here was unsorted PBMCs, taken 2.1 years after starting antiretroviral therapy. The receptor was derived from a middle-aged man with HIV. The chain carries TRBV10-1 and TRBJ2-5; 9 bases align to TRBD2. CDR3 DNA: TGCGCCAGCAGTGAGTCGAGCGGGGGGCCTGGTGAGACCCAGTACTTC. Translated, it gives CASSESSGGPGETQYF.